Below, one T cell receptor beta chain is given with its context. This entry is derived from a study of radiation and T cells in renal cell carcinoma. Sample time point: blood 4 weeks post-SBRT, at nephrectomy. As to treatment: 15 Gy SBRT to primary tumor, nephrectomy 4 weeks later. Germline V CDR1 and CDR2: SEHNR, FQNEAQ (reference sequence). Deletions cut 1 base from V and 4 bases from J, with 16 bases between. The CDR3 length is 16 residues. Libraries were prepared by immunoSEQ multiplex PCR; TCRdb keeps only in-frame clonotypes and omits some of them. This repertoire shows 150,000 or so clones, approximately 90% found once; its top ten account for 10% to 12%.

The gene calls are TRBV7-9 and TRBJ1-1, with D perhaps matching TRBD1 (6 bases). This TCR came from a woman in her fifties or sixties with renal cell carcinoma. The specimen was blood, collected from a patient whose treatment included radiotherapy and nephrectomy. The CDR3 protein is CASSLVSTGRGTEAFF. CDR3 nucleotide sequence: TGTGCCAGCAGCTTAGTTAGTACAGGGAGGGGCACTGAAGCTTTCTTT.